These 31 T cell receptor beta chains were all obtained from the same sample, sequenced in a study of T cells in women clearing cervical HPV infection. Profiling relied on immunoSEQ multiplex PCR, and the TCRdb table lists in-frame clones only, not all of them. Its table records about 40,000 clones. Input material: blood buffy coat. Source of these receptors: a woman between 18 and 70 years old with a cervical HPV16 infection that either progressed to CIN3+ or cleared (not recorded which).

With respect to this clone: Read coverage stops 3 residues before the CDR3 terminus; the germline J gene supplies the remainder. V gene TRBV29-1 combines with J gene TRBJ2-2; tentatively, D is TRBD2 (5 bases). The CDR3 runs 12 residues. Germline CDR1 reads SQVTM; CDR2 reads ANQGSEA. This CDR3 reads CSARANGEKLFF. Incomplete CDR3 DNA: TGCAGCGCTCGGGCCAACGGGGAAAAG.

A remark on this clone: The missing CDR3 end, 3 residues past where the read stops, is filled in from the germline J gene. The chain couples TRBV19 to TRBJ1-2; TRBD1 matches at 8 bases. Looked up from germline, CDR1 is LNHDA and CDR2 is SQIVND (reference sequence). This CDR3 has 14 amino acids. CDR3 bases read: TGTGCCAGTAGTCCCGGACAGGGAGGGTACGAC. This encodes CASSPGQGGYD. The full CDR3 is CASSPGQGGYDYTF.

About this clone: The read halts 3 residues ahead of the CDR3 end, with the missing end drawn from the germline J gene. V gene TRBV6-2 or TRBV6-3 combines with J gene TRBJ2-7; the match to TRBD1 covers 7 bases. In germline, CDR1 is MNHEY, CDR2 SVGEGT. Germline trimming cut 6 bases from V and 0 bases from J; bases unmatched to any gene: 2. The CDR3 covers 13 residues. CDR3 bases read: TGTGCCAGCAGGACAGGGACCTCCTACGAG. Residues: CASRTGTSYE. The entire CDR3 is CASRTGTSYEQYF.

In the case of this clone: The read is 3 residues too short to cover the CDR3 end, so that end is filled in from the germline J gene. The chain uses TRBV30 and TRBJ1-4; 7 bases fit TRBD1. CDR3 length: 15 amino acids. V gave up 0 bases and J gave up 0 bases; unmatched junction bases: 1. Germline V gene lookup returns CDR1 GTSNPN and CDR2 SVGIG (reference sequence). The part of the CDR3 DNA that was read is TGTGCCTGGAGTGTAGGGACAGCAACTAATGAAAAA. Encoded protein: CAWSVGTATNEK. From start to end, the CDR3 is CAWSVGTATNEKLFF.

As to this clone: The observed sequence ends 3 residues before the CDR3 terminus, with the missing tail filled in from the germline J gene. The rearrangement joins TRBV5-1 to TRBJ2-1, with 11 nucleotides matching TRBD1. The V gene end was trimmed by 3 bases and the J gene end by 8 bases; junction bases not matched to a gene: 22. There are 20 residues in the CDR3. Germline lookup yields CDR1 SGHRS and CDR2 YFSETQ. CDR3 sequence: CASSYGQGAMRAGVPHEQFF. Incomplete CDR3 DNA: TGCGCCAGCAGCTATGGACAGGGGGCGATGAGAGCGGGAGTTCCACATGAG.

CDR3 region: CASSLVGGDEKLFF. The DNA read from the CDR3 is TGCGCCAGCAGCTTGGTCGGGGGTGATGAAAAA. The chain combines TRBV5-1 with TRBJ1-4; TRBD1 might be the D (5 bases). The read comes to an end 3 residues before the CDR3 does, leaving the germline J gene to fill in the end. V lost 0 bases and J 6 bases, leaving 9 bases between the germline ends. Germline values: CDR1 SGHRS, CDR2 YFSETQ. The CDR3 runs to 14 residues.

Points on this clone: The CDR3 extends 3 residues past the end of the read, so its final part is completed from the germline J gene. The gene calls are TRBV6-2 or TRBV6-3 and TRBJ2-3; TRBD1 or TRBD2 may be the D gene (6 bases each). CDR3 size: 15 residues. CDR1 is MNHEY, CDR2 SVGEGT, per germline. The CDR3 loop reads CASIEQGARRETQYF. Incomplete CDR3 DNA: TGTGCCAGCATAGAACAGGGAGCCCGTCGGGAGACG.

The CDR3 spells CSVGLNEKLFF. Incomplete CDR3 DNA: TGCAGCGTTGGTCTAAATGAAAAG. V usage is TRBV29-1 and J usage is TRBJ2-2; D remains ambiguous. The read comes to an end 3 residues before the CDR3 does, leaving the germline J gene to fill in the end. This CDR3 contains 11 residues. CDR1 and CDR2 from the germline V gene are SQVTM and ANQGSEA.

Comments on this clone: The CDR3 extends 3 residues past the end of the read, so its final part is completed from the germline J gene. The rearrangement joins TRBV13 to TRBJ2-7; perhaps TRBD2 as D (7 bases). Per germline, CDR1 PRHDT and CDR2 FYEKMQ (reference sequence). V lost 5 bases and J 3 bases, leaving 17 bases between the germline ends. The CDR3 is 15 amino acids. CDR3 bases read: TGTGCCAGCAGCGGGGGGGCACGGGGCCTCTACGAG. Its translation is CASSGGARGLYE. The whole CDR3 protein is CASSGGARGLYEQYF. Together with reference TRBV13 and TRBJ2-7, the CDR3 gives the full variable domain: AAGVIQSPRHLIKEKRETATLKCYPIPRHDTVYWYQQGPGQDPQFLISFYEKMQSDKGSIPDRFSAQQFSDYHSELNMSSLELGDSALYFCASSGGARGLYEQYFGPGTRLTVT.

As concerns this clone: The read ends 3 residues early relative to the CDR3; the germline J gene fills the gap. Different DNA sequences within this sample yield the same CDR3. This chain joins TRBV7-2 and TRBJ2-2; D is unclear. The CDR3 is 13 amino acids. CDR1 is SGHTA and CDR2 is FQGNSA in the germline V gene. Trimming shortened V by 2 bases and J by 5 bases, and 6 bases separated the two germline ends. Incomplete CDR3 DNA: TGTGCCAGCAGCTTAACTCCTACCGGGGAG. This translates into CASSLTPTGE. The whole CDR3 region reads CASSLTPTGELFF.

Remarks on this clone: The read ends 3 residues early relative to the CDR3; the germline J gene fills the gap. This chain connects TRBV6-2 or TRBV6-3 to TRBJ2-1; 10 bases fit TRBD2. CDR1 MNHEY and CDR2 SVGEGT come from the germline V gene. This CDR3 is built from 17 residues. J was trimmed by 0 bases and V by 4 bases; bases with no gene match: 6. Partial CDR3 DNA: TGTGCCAGCAGTTCATGGACTAGCGGAAGCTCCTACAATGAG. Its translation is CASSSWTSGSSYNE. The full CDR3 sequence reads CASSSWTSGSSYNEQFF.

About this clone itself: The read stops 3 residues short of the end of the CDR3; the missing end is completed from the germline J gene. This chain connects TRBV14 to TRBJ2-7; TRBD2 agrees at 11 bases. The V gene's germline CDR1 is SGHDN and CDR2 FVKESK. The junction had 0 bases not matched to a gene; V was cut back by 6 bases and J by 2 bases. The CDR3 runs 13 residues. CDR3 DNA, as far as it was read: TGTGCCAGCAGACTAGCGGGAGCCTACGAG. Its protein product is CASRLAGAYE. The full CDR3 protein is CASRLAGAYEQYF.

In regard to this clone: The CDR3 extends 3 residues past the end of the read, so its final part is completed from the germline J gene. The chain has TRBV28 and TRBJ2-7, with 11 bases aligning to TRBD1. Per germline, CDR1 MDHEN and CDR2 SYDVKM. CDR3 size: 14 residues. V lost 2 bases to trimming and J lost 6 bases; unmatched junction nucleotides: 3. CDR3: CASSLRGTGGEQYF. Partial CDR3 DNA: TGTGCCAGCAGTTTAAGGGGGACAGGGGGCGAG.

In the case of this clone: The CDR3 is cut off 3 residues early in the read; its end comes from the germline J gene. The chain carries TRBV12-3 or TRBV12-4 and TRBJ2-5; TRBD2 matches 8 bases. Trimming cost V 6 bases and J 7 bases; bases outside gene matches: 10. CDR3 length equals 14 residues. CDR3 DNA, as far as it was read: TGTGCCAGCAGGGGACTAGGGGTTGGGGGGACC. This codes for CASRGLGVGGT. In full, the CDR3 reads CASRGLGVGGTQYF.

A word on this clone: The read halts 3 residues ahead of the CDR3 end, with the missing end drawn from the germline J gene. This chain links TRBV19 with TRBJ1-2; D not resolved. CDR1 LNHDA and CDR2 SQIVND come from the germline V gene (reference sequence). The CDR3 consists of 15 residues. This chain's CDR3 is CASSGLAGVSRDYTF. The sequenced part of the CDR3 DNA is TGTGCCAGTAGTGGACTAGCGGGAGTCTCCCGCGAC.

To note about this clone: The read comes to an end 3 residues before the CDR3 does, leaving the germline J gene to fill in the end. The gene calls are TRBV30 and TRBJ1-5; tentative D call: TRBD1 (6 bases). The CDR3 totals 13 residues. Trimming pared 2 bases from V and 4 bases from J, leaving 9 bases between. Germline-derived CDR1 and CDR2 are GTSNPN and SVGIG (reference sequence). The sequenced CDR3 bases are TGTGCCTGGAGTCGCAGGGGAAATCAGCCC. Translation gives CAWSRRGNQP. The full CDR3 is CAWSRRGNQPQHF.

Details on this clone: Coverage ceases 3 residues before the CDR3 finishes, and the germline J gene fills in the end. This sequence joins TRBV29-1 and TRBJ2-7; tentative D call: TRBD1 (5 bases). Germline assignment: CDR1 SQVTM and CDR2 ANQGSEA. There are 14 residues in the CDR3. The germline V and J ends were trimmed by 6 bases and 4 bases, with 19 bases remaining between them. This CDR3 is CSVHRSRNLYEQYF. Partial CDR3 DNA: TGCAGCGTCCACAGGAGCCGAAACTTATACGAG.

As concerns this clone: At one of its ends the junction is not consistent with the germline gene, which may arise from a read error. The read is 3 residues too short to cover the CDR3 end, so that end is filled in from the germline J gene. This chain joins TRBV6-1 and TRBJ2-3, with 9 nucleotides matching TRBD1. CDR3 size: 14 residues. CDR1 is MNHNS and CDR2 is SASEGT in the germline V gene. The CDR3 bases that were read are TGTGCCAGTAGTGCCACAGGGGGCGCAGAGACG. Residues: CASSATGGAET. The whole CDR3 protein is CASSATGGAETQYF.

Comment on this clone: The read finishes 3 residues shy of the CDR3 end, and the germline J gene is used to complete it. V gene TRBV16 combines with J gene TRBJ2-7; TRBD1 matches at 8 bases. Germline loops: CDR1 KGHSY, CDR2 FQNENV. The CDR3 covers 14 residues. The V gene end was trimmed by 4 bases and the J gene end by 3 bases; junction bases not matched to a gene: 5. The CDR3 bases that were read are TGTGCCAGCAGCCCTGGACAGGGAGACTACGAG. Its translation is CASSPGQGDYE. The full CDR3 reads CASSPGQGDYEQYF.

Incomplete CDR3 DNA: TGTGCCAGCTCACTTCAGGGCGACCTTTACAATGAG. This sequence encodes CASSLQGDLYNE. The whole CDR3 protein is CASSLQGDLYNEQFF. The chain links TRBV18 to TRBJ2-1; the D gene is possibly TRBD1 (5 bases). The observed sequence ends 3 residues before the CDR3 terminus, with the missing tail filled in from the germline J gene. V dropped 4 bases and J dropped 4 bases, with 14 bases sitting between them. From germline, CDR1 is KGHSH and CDR2 LQKENI. The CDR3 is made up of 15 amino acids.

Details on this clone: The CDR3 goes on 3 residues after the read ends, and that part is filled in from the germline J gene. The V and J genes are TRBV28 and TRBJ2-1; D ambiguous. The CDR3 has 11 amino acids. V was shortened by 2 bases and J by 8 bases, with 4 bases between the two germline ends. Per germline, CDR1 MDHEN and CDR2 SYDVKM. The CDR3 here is CASSLIDEQFF. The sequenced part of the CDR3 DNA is TGTGCCAGCAGTTTAATCGATGAG. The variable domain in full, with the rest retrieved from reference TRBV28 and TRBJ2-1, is DVKVTQSSRYLVKRTGEKVFLECVQDMDHENMFWYRQDPGLGLRLIYFSYDVKMKEKGDIPEGYSVSREKKERFSLILESASTNQTSMYLCASSLIDEQFFGPGTRLTVL.

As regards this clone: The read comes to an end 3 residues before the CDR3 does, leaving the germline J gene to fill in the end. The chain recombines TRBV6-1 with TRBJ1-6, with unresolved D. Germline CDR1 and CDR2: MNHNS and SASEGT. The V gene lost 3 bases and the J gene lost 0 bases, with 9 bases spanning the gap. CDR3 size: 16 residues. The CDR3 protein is CASSDLLSSYNSPLHF. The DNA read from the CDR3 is TGTGCCAGCAGTGATTTACTAAGCTCCTATAATTCACCC.

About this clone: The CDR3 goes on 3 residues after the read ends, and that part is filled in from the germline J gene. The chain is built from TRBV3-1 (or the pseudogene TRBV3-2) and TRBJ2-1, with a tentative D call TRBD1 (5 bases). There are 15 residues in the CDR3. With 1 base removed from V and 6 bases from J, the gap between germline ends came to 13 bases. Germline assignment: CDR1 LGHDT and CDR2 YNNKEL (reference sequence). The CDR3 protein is CASSQGQGNGNEQFF. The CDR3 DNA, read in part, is TGTGCCAGCAGCCAAGGGCAGGGAAATGGCAATGAG.

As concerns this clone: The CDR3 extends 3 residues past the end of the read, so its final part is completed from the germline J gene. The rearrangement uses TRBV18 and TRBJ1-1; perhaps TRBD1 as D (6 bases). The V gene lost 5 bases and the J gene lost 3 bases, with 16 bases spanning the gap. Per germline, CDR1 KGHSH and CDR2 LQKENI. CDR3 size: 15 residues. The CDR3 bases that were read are TGTGCCAGCTCATCTAGACAGGCAGGGGACACTGAA. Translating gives CASSSRQAGDTE. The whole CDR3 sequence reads CASSSRQAGDTEAFF.

CDR3 bases read: TGCAGTGTAATGTTAACTAATGAAAAA. As protein: CSVMLTNEK. The entire CDR3 protein is CSVMLTNEKLFF. This rearrangement joins TRBV20-1 to TRBJ1-4; D gene uncertain. The missing CDR3 end, 3 residues past where the read stops, is filled in from the germline J gene. V was trimmed by 7 bases and J by 1 base, leaving 7 bases between them. The germline V gene has CDR1 DFQATT and CDR2 SNEGSKA (reference sequence). The CDR3 is 12 amino acids.

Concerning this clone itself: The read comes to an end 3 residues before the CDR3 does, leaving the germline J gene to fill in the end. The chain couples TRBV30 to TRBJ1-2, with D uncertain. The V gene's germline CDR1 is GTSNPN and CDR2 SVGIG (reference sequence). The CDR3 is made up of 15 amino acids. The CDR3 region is CAWSDGLAGVSTYTF. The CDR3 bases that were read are TGTGCCTGGAGTGATGGACTAGCGGGAGTGAGTACC.

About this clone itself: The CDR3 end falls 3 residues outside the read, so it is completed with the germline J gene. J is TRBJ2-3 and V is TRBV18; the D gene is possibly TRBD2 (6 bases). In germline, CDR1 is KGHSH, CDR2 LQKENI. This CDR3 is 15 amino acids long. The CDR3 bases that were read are TGTGCCAGCTCACCCCGGGGAGGCAGCAATCAGCCG. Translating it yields CASSPRGGSNQP. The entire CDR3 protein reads CASSPRGGSNQPQYF.

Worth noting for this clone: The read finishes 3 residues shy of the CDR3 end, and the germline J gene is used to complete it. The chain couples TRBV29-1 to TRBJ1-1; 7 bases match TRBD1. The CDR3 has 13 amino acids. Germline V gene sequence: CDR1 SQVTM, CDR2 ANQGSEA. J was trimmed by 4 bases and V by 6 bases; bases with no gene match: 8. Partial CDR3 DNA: TGCAGCGTGGTGACAGGGTTGATCACTGAA. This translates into CSVVTGLITE. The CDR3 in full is CSVVTGLITEAFF. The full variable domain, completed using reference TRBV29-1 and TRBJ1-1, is SAVISQKPSRDICQRGTSLTIQCQVDSQVTMMFWYRQQPGQSLTLIATANQGSEATYESGFVIDKFPISRPNLTFSTLTVSNMSPEDSSIYLCSVVTGLITEAFFGQGTRLTVV.

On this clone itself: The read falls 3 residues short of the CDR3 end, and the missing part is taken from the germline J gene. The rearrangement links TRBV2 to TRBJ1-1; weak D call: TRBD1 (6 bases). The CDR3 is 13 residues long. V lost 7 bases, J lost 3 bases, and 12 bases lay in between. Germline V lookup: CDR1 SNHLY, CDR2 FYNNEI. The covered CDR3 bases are TGTGCCAGCATGTGGCAGGGGCACACTGAA. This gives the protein CASMWQGHTE. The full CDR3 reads CASMWQGHTEAFF.

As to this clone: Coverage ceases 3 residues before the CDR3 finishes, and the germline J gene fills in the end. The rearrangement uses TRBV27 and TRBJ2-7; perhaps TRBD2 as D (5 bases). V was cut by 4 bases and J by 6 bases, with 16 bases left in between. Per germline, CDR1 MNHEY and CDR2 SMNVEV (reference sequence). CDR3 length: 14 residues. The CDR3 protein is CASSYKRSYSEQYF. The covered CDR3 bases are TGTGCCAGCAGTTACAAGCGGAGTTATAGCGAG.

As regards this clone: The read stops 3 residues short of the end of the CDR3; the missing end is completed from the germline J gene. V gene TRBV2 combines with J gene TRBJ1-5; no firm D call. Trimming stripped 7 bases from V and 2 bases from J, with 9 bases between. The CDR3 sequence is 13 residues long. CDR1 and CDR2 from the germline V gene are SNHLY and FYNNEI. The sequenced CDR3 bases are TGTGCCAGCAAAAGGGCTGGCAATCAGCCC. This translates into CASKRAGNQP. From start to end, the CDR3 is CASKRAGNQPQHF.